A single TCR beta chain is shown here with its context. What it binds is not known. These data belong to a study of tumor-infiltrating lymphocytes in localized non-small cell lung cancer. At the level of the study: Several tumor histologies, both smoking statuses, and some post-neoadjuvant chemotherapy samples were included. From each patient, both tumor and uninvolved lung, non-adjacent to tumor, were sampled.

Losses at the gene ends were 3 bases for V and 0 bases for J; bases not matched to a gene: 0. Germline V gene lookup returns CDR1 KGHSH and CDR2 LQKENI. This CDR3 comprises 14 residues. Study observations and caveats: Available tissue quantity limited TCR sequencing to a patient subset.

Libraries were prepared by immunoSEQ multiplex PCR; TCRdb keeps only in-frame clonotypes and omits some of them. The table includes over 15,000 clones, 69% detected once. The sample comprised lung tumor tissue. The gene calls are TRBV18 and TRBJ2-3; 7 bases line up with TRBD1. The TCR originated in a human donor with non-small cell lung cancer. The CDR3 loop is CASSPGQSTDTQYF. Written as DNA, the CDR3 is TGTGCCAGCTCACCGGGACAGAGCACAGATACGCAGTATTTT.